The next 32 T cell receptor beta chains were all read from a single sample in a study of OX40 agonist ivuxolimab in advanced cancers. Clones were read by immunoSEQ multiplex PCR, and TCRdb kept only the in-frame ones, dropping some. The data hold almost 50,000 clones, with 65% to 90% observed a single time. The specimen comprised CD4+ or CD8+ T cells sorted from blood, sampled in a trial of the OX40 agonist ivuxolimab. These TCRs come from an adult with an advanced solid tumor such as melanoma, head and neck, liver or kidney cancer.

In the case of this clone: The conserved phenylalanine or tryptophan normally closing the CDR3 is absent here, so this likely arose from a read error. The V call is TRBV6-5, the J call TRBJ1-5; D unclear. V was cut by 3 bases and J by 5 bases, with 14 bases left in between. Germline V gene data show CDR1 as MNHEY and CDR2 as SVGAGI. The CDR3 totals 15 residues. CDR3 sequence reads: CASSYGSGPDQPQHL. CDR3 DNA sequence: TGTGCCAGCAGTTATGGGTCAGGCCCCGATCAGCCCCAGCATCTT.

V and J are TRBV7-6 and TRBJ2-2; TRBD2 agrees at 12 bases. V lost 5 bases to trimming and J lost 7 bases; unmatched junction nucleotides: 2. CDR1 is SGHVS and CDR2 is FNYEAQ in the germline V gene. The CDR3 is 14 amino acids. The DNA for the CDR3 is TGTGCCAGCAGCCGACTAGCGGGAGACGGGGAGCTGTTTTTT. It translates to CASSRLAGDGELFF.

Only a few counts were recorded for this clone. V usage is TRBV5-1 and J usage is TRBJ2-1, with 11 bases fitting TRBD2. Germline values: CDR1 SGHRS, CDR2 YFSETQ. Trimming removed 0 bases from V and 6 bases from J; junction bases left unmatched: 2. CDR3 length: 15 residues. This chain's CDR3 is CASSLELAGANEQFF. DNA of the CDR3: TGCGCCAGCAGCTTGGAACTAGCGGGAGCCAATGAGCAGTTCTTC. The full variable domain, its missing parts supplied by reference TRBV5-1 and TRBJ2-1, is KAGVTQTPRYLIKTRGQQVTLSCSPISGHRSVSWYQQTPGQGLQFLFEYFSETQRNKGNFPGRFSGRQFSNSRSEMNVSTLELGDSALYLCASSLELAGANEQFFGPGTRLTVL.

The chain recombines TRBV10-1 with TRBJ2-1, with D uncertain. The germline V gene encodes CDR1 WNHNN and CDR2 SYGVQD (reference sequence). This CDR3 spans 12 amino acids. V was cut by 4 bases and J by 9 bases, with 10 bases left in between. The CDR3 bases are TGCGCCAGCAGTGGGTCCTCTGGTGAGCAGTTCTTC. Encoded protein: CASSGSSGEQFF.

The V and J genes are TRBV27 and TRBJ1-1; no definite D call. This CDR3 has 14 amino acids. V was cut by 3 bases and J by 4 bases, with 12 bases left in between. The germline V gene has CDR1 MNHEY and CDR2 SMNVEV (reference sequence). The CDR3 bases are TGTGCCAGCAGTTTGTTTCCCGCTGGCACTGAAGCTTTCTTT. It translates to CASSLFPAGTEAFF.

The chain couples TRBV5-4 to TRBJ1-3; D gene uncertain. CDR3 length: 16 amino acids. Germline V lookup: CDR1 SGHNT, CDR2 YYREEE (reference sequence). Trimming removed 4 bases from V and 7 bases from J, with 21 bases in between. The CDR3 coding sequence is TGTGCCAGCAGCGCCGTTGGGGTGTTGGCAAGCAACACCATATATTTT. Its translation is CASSAVGVLASNTIYF.

The chain has TRBV11-2 and TRBJ2-7, with 11 bases matching TRBD2. The CDR3 extends over 15 amino acids. CDR1 is SGHAT, CDR2 FQNNGV, per germline. Losses at the gene ends were 2 bases for V and 3 bases for J; bases not matched to a gene: 3. The CDR3 sequence: CASSLPGLAGYEQYF. CDR3 DNA: TGTGCCAGCAGCTTACCCGGACTAGCGGGCTACGAGCAGTACTTC.

This clone turned up a few times. J is TRBJ2-1 and V is TRBV6-1; D perhaps matches TRBD2 (6 bases). CDR3 size: 16 residues. CDR1 and CDR2 (germline): MNHNS, SASEGT. V lost 2 bases and J lost 0, with 11 bases in between. This CDR3 is CASSERAGSSYNEQFF. DNA of the CDR3: TGTGCCAGCAGTGAAAGGGCGGGAAGCTCCTACAATGAGCAGTTCTTC.

This clone turned up a few times. The CDR3 loop reads CASSLGVATNYGYTF. CDR3 coding DNA: TGTGCCAGCAGCTTAGGGGTAGCCACTAACTATGGCTACACCTTC. V usage is TRBV7-2 and J usage is TRBJ1-2, with D uncertain. Germline CDR1 SGHTA, CDR2 FQGNSA. The ends were cut back, 1 base at V and 0 bases at J, with 9 bases in the middle. The CDR3 has 15 amino acids.

This sequence joins TRBV7-6 and TRBJ2-3; 9 nucleotides align to TRBD1. Germline CDR1 SGHVS, CDR2 FNYEAQ. V lost 5 bases, J lost 2 bases, and 5 bases stayed unmatched. This CDR3 has 15 amino acids. CDR3 nucleotide sequence: TGTGCCAGCAGCACCAGGACAGGGGCCACAGATACGCAGTATTTT. Protein: CASSTRTGATDTQYF.

The rearrangement joins TRBV6-6 to TRBJ2-7; D may be TRBD1 (6 bases). V was trimmed by 5 bases and J by 3 bases, leaving 14 bases between them. This CDR3 is built from 14 residues. Germline lookup yields CDR1 MNHNY and CDR2 SVGAGI (reference sequence). The DNA of the CDR3 is TGTGCCAGCAGTACCTTACAGGGTGGCTACGAGCAGTACTTC. Translating it yields CASSTLQGGYEQYF.

The chain links TRBV6-5 to TRBJ1-2, with unresolved D. The CDR3 has 13 amino acids. In germline, CDR1 is MNHEY, CDR2 SVGAGI. V shed 3 bases and J shed 13 bases, with 18 bases lying between them. This CDR3 reads CASSYSIQPFFTF. In DNA, the CDR3 is TGTGCCAGCAGTTATTCAATACAGCCTTTTTTCACCTTC.

A remark on this clone: Other DNA variants within this sample encode the same CDR3. The chain joins TRBV27 to TRBJ2-2; D is uncertain. CDR1 is MNHEY, CDR2 SMNVEV, per germline (reference sequence). Trimming shortened V by 5 bases and J by 5 bases, and 6 bases separated the two germline ends. The CDR3 runs to 12 residues. As DNA, the CDR3 is TGTGCCAGCAGTCCCTCTACCGGGGAGCTGTTTTTT. It translates to CASSPSTGELFF.

A single count supports this clone. The chain carries TRBV27 and TRBJ2-5, with no clear D. The J call is doubtful: the DNA matches TRBJ2-7 better. The germline CDR1 and CDR2 sequences are MNHEY and SMNVEV (reference sequence). This CDR3 comprises 13 residues. CDR3 protein: CASSLGRTYEQYF. DNA for the CDR3: TGTGCCAGCAGTTTAGGCAGGACCTACGAGCAGTACTTC.

This chain connects TRBV27 to TRBJ1-5; possibly TRBD1 for D (5 bases). The V and J ends lost 3 bases and 6 bases respectively, with 9 bases between them. The germline CDR1 and CDR2 sequences are MNHEY and SMNVEV (reference sequence). CDR3 length: 13 amino acids. CDR3 bases: TGTGCCAGCAGTTTGGGGGGAAGTCAGCCCCAGCATTTT. As protein: CASSLGGSQPQHF.

This rearrangement joins TRBV7-2 to TRBJ2-1; 9 bases line up with TRBD1. CDR1 SGHTA and CDR2 FQGNSA come from the germline V gene. Unmatched junction bases numbered 5, after V lost 4 bases and J lost 4 bases. The CDR3 contains 15 residues. Here the CDR3 reads CASSSQGAKYNEQFF. In nucleotides, the CDR3 is TGTGCCAGCAGCTCACAGGGGGCGAAGTACAATGAGCAGTTCTTC.

The gene calls are TRBV2 and TRBJ2-7; 7 bases map to TRBD1. CDR1 SNHLY and CDR2 FYNNEI come from the germline V gene. The CDR3 covers 12 residues. J lost 3 bases, V lost 7 bases, and 3 bases had no gene match. Written as DNA, the CDR3 is TGTGCCAGCACGGGACAGCACTACGAGCAGTACTTC. This translates into CASTGQHYEQYF.

This chain links TRBV7-2 with TRBJ2-7; D remains ambiguous. CDR1 is SGHTA and CDR2 is FQGNSA in the germline V gene. The ends were cut back, 5 bases at V and 7 bases at J, with 12 bases in the middle. This CDR3 spans 12 amino acids. The CDR3 spells CASSLPSWEQYF. The CDR3 coding sequence is TGTGCCAGCAGCCTGCCCTCTTGGGAGCAGTACTTC.

The V gene is TRBV7-6, the J gene TRBJ2-3; 7 positions agree with TRBD1. This CDR3 comprises 18 residues. Germline V gene data show CDR1 as SGHVS and CDR2 as FNYEAQ. V trimming: 6 bases; J trimming: 2 bases; junction bases outside the gene matches: 17. CDR3 DNA sequence: TGTGCCAGCAGATTCAACCCCACAGGGGTTCCCGCCACAGATACGCAGTATTTT. As protein: CASRFNPTGVPATDTQYF.

This chain uses TRBV19 with TRBJ2-7; no definite D call. V dropped 10 bases and J dropped 4 bases, with 14 bases sitting between them. This CDR3 contains 12 residues. Per the germline V gene, CDR1 is LNHDA and CDR2 is SQIVND (reference sequence). The DNA of the CDR3 is TGTGCCACCTCCCTTTTGGGATACGAGCAGTACTTC. Translating it yields CATSLLGYEQYF. The variable domain in full, with the rest retrieved from reference TRBV19 and TRBJ2-7, is DGGITQSPKYLFRKEGQNVTLSCEQNLNHDAMYWYRQDPGQGLRLIYYSQIVNDFQKGDIAEGYSVSREKKESFPLTVTSAQKNPTAFYLCATSLLGYEQYFGPGTRLTVT.

This sequence joins TRBV6-6 and TRBJ2-7; TRBD1 is a possible D gene (6 bases). This CDR3 is 12 amino acids long. CDR1 is MNHNY and CDR2 is SVGAGI in the germline V gene (reference sequence). V was shortened by 7 bases and J by 3 bases, with 10 bases between the two germline ends. CDR3 protein: CASMKDSYEQYF. The CDR3 bases are TGTGCCAGCATGAAGGACAGCTACGAGCAGTACTTC.

The chain uses TRBV7-6 and TRBJ2-7, with 7 bases identical to TRBD2. The V gene end was trimmed by 5 bases and the J gene end by 4 bases; junction bases not matched to a gene: 8. Germline CDR1 and CDR2: SGHVS and FNYEAQ. This CDR3 contains 14 residues. CDR3 in DNA: TGTGCCAGCAGCCACGGGGAGGGTGGGTACGAGCAGTACTTC. Translated, it gives CASSHGEGGYEQYF.

The V call is TRBV11-1, the J call TRBJ2-4; 10 positions match TRBD1. This CDR3 is built from 16 residues. The ends lost 2 bases at V and 13 bases at J; junction bases unmatched: 14. From germline, CDR1 is SGHAT and CDR2 FQDESV (reference sequence). CDR3 in amino acids: CASSLKTSGTGAEQYF. The CDR3 region has the DNA TGTGCCAGCAGCTTAAAGACTTCCGGGACAGGGGCCGAACAGTACTTC.

The chain combines TRBV5-4 with TRBJ2-2, with unresolved D. Germline loops: CDR1 SGHNT, CDR2 YYREEE (reference sequence). This CDR3 contains 14 residues. Trimming took 0 bases from V and 1 from J, leaving 4 bases between them. Written as DNA, the CDR3 is TGTGCCAGCAGCTTGGTTCTGAACACCGGGGAGCTGTTTTTT. This translates into CASSLVLNTGELFF.

DNA of the CDR3: TGTGCCAGCAGCGGTGAGGCGACAGATACGCAGTATTTT. Its translation: CASSGEATDTQYF. The chain uses TRBV9 and TRBJ2-3; D unclear. The CDR3 runs 13 residues. Germline V gives CDR1 SGDLS, CDR2 YYNGEE. Trimming took 3 bases from V and 3 from J, leaving 8 bases between them.

This clone was found once. The CDR3 here is CASSSLGGERETQYF. The CDR3, as DNA: TGTGCCAGCTCCTCGTTGGGGGGGGAGAGGGAGACCCAGTACTTC. J is TRBJ2-5 and V is TRBV2, with TRBD2 matching over 7 bases. Germline CDR1 is SNHLY and CDR2 is FYNNEI. Unmatched junction bases numbered 14, after V lost 8 bases and J lost 5 bases. This CDR3 region has 15 residues.

On this clone itself: The same CDR3 also results from other DNA sequences found in this sample. DNA for the CDR3: TGTGCCAGCAGGGGCTCTAATGAAAAACTGTTTTTT. Translated: CASRGSNEKLFF. The genes are TRBV11-2 and TRBJ1-4; D unresolved. CDR1 SGHAT and CDR2 FQNNGV come from the germline V gene. This CDR3 is built from 12 residues. Trimming removed 6 bases from V and 3 bases from J, with 5 bases in between. The full variable domain, its missing parts supplied by reference TRBV11-2 and TRBJ1-4, is EAGVAQSPRYKIIEKRQSVAFWCNPISGHATLYWYQQILGQGPKLLIQFQNNGVVDDSQLPKDRFSAERLKGVDSTLKIQPAKLEDSAVYLCASRGSNEKLFFGSGTQLSVL.

The chain joins TRBV6-4 to TRBJ1-2; D uncertain. CDR3 length equals 16 residues. CDR1 and CDR2 from the germline V gene are MRHNA and SNTAGT. V dropped 3 bases and J dropped 4 bases, with 18 bases sitting between them. The CDR3 DNA reads as TGTGCCAGCAGTGATTCATACCCGGGAGCCCTCTATGGCTACACCTTC. Encoded protein: CASSDSYPGALYGYTF.

The chain is built from TRBV19 and TRBJ2-1; maybe TRBD1 (6 bases). Trimming removed 7 bases at V and 2 bases at J, with 9 bases between. Germline CDR1 is LNHDA and CDR2 is SQIVND (reference sequence). There are 13 residues in the CDR3. DNA for the CDR3: TGTGCCAGTACCAGGGGCCCCTACAATGAGCAGTTCTTC. This sequence encodes CASTRGPYNEQFF.

This sequence joins TRBV28 and TRBJ2-3, with D hard to call. The CDR3 runs 12 residues. Germline V gene sequence: CDR1 MDHEN, CDR2 SYDVKM. The V and J ends lost 6 bases and 5 bases respectively, with 9 bases between them. The CDR3 DNA is TGTGCCAGCAGGGGAAAAGGAGATACGCAGTATTTT. Translating it yields CASRGKGDTQYF.

This sequence joins TRBV28 and TRBJ2-6, with D unclear. CDR1 is MDHEN, CDR2 SYDVKM, per germline. This CDR3 has 14 amino acids. Trimming removed 5 bases at V and 3 bases at J, with 8 bases between. CDR3 DNA sequence: TGTGCCAGCAGTCCCTCGGTTGGGGCCAACGTCCTGACTTTC. The encoded protein is CASSPSVGANVLTF.

The gene calls are TRBV27 and TRBJ2-1; 7 bases are shared with TRBD2. The CDR3 loop spans 13 amino acids. Trimming at V came to 6 bases and at J to 9 bases, leaving 8 bases not matched to a gene. Looked up from germline, CDR1 is MNHEY and CDR2 is SMNVEV (reference sequence). CDR3 loop: CASSPIGGSEQFF. The CDR3 region has the DNA TGTGCCAGCAGCCCAATCGGGGGGTCTGAGCAGTTCTTC.